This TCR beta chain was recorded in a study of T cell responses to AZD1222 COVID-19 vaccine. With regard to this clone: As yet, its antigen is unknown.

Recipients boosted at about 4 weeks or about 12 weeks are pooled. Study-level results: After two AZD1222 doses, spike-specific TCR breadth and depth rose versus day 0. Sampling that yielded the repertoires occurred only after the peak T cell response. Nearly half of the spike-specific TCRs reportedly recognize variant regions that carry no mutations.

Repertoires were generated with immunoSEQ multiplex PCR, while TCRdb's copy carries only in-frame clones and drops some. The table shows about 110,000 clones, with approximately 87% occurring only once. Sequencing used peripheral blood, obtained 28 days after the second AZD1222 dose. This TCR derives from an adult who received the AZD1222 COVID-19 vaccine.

CDR3 coding DNA: TGCAGCGTTGAAGATGAGCATGAAGCTTTCTTT. It yields the protein CSVEDEHEAFF. This chain links TRBV29-1 with TRBJ1-1; D unresolved. This CDR3 contains 11 residues. The germline V gene has CDR1 SQVTM and CDR2 ANQGSEA. Between the trimmed V and J ends, which lost 0 bases and 7 bases, there was a span of 6 bases. Combining the CDR3 with reference TRBV29-1 and TRBJ1-1 gives the whole variable domain SAVISQKPSRDICQRGTSLTIQCQVDSQVTMMFWYRQQPGQSLTLIATANQGSEATYESGFVIDKFPISRPNLTFSTLTVSNMSPEDSSIYLCSVEDEHEAFFGQGTRLTVV.